The clone carrying this T cell receptor (beta chain) was observed once. Its matching antigen is unknown. The PCR made use of 60 Vbeta and 13 Jbeta primers. The data were produced by immunoSEQ multiplex PCR, yet TCRdb's version contains in-frame clones alone and is incomplete. The sample shows around 300,000 clones, roughly four fifths of them seen only once. The record originates from a study of cytomegalovirus exposure and HLA in healthy donors. CDR1 SNHLY and CDR2 FYNNEI come from the germline V gene. The CDR3 consists of 13 residues. With V trimmed by 9 bases and J by 6 bases, 7 bases remained unmatched. General study results and limits: Within the data, a cluster of highly shared sequence variants was likely a sequencing artifact. Listed as cytomegalovirus-associated were 164 TCR beta chains.

Sequenced input: PBMCs. V gene TRBV2 combines with J gene TRBJ2-7, with TRBD2 matching 11 bases. The sequence was collected from a middle-aged woman in good health and CMV-seropositive. In DNA, the CDR3 is TGTGCCAGATCATCACTAGCGGGGGCCGAGCAGTACTTC. Amino acid sequence: CARSSLAGAEQYF.